These T cell receptor beta chains were read from a single sample in a study of cytomegalovirus exposure and HLA in healthy donors. Sequenced by immunoSEQ multiplex PCR; TCRdb stores in-frame clones only, minus some. The repertoire holds 170,000 or so clones, with 70% to 75% as singletons. The source material was PBMCs. The origin of the receptors is a male donor in good health and CMV-seronegative. CDR3s include the opening cysteine and the closing phenylalanine or tryptophan. A D gene is named only where the DNA matches it firmly. Clone size, where shown, is once, few, many, or a class for clones that have expanded.

TRBJ1-3 | . | TRBV9 | . | TGTGCCAGCAGCGGCCGAATCACCCCGCTAGAGACTGGAAACACCATATATTTT | CASSGRITPLETGNTIYF
TRBJ2-3 | TRBD1 | TRBV11-3 | . | TGTGCCAGCAGCTTCGGACAGGGGGCAGCGTATACGCAGTATTTT | CASSFGQGAAYTQYF
TRBJ2-4 | . | TRBV7-7 | . | TGTGCCAGCAGCCCGCAGGGTAGTGGCATTCAGTACTTC | CASSPQGSGIQYF
TRBJ1-3 | . | TRBV11-1 | . | TGTGCCAGCAGCTTAAGAGGATTCGGAAACACCATATATTTT | CASSLRGFGNTIYF
TRBJ1-2 | . | TRBV27 | once | TGTGCCAGCAGTTCCCTGCCCGGGACTCTTCCCCGTCATGGCTACACCTTC | CASSSLPGTLPRHGYTF
TRBJ2-7 | . | TRBV19 | . | TGTGCCAGTAGTGTTTCTGAGGACGAGCAGTACTTC | CASSVSEDEQYF
TRBJ1-1 | . | TRBV18 | . | TGTGCCAGCTCACCACGCGCCCGTATCGTATTGAACACTGAAGCTTTCTTT | CASSPRARIVLNTEAFF
TRBJ1-6 | . | TRBV6-5 | few | TGTGCCAGCAGTTACTCCGACCAGGGAGGAGGCTCACCCCTCCACTTT | CASSYSDQGGGSPLHF
TRBJ1-1 | . | TRBV7-9 | . | TGTGCCAGCAGCTCGCAGGGAGGTTCTGAAGCTTTCTTT | CASSSQGGSEAFF
TRBJ2-1 | TRBD2 | TRBV29-1 | . | TGCAGCGTTGGGGGGCCCTATACTAGCGGGAGGGTAAATGAGCAGTTCTTC | CSVGGPYTSGRVNEQFF
TRBJ2-1 | . | TRBV10-3 | . | TGTGCCATCAGTGAGCCCACCGGGGGAGCCTCCGACAATGAGCAGTTCTTC | CAISEPTGGASDNEQFF
TRBJ2-2 | . | TRBV19 | . | TGTGCCAGTAGGACTTCAAACACCGGGGAGCTGTTTTTT | CASRTSNTGELFF
TRBJ2-1 | TRBD2 | TRBV11-2 | . | TGTGCCAGCAGTCAGTATTCCCCCTTCGGGAGGGCCTCGGTCAATGAGCAGTTCTTC | CASSQYSPFGRASVNEQFF
TRBJ2-1 | . | TRBV29-1 | . | TGCAGCGCAGAACTCAGGGTGGGTTACAATGAGCAGTTCTTC | CSAELRVGYNEQFF
TRBJ2-1 | TRBD2 | TRBV4-3 | few | TGCGCCAGCAGCCAGTATAGCGGGAGCTCCTACAATGAGCAGTTCTTC | CASSQYSGSSYNEQFF
TRBJ1-3 | TRBD1 | TRBV7-2 | . | TGTGCCAGCAGCTTACAATGGACAGGCTCTGGAAACACCATATATTTT | CASSLQWTGSGNTIYF
TRBJ2-6 | . | TRBV19 | . | TGTGCCAGTAGAGAAGAGGGCTGGGAAGGGGCCAACGTCCTGACTTTC | CASREEGWEGANVLTF
TRBJ2-7 | TRBD1 | TRBV5-4 | . | TGTGCCAGCAGTACTCCGTTGGGCAGGGGGTACGAGCAGTACTTC | CASSTPLGRGYEQYF
TRBJ1-4 | . | TRBV2 | . | TGTGCCAGCAGTGAAGGGCAGGGGACAACTAATGAAAAACTGTTTTTT | CASSEGQGTTNEKLFF
TRBJ2-1 | . | TRBV7-9 | . | TGTGCCAGCAGACCTACAGACAATGAGCAGTTCTTC | CASRPTDNEQFF
TRBJ2-2 | . | TRBV19 | . | TGTGCCAGTAGTATAGGGGGCAGGGGAGTCGGGGAGCTGTTTTTT | CASSIGGRGVGELFF
TRBJ1-6 | . | TRBV2 | . | TGTGCCAGCAGTGAAGCTCCAAATTCACCCCTCCACTTT | CASSEAPNSPLHF
TRBJ1-2 | TRBD1 | TRBV10-3 | . | TGTGCCATCAGGGACAGGGTTCAGTATGGCTACACCTTC | CAIRDRVQYGYTF
TRBJ2-5 | . | TRBV28 | . | TGTGCCAGCAGGTCTGCCGGGACCGACGGAGGGCAGTACTTC | CASRSAGTDGGQYF
TRBJ2-5 | . | TRBV11-3 | once | TGTGCCAGCAGCTTAAACTGGCGGCCTCAAGAGACCCAGTACTTC | CASSLNWRPQETQYF
TRBJ1-5 | . | TRBV5-5 | . | TGTGCCAGCAGCTTGGCTGCCAGGGAGGGACAGCCCCAGCATTTT | CASSLAAREGQPQHF
TRBJ2-1 | TRBD2 | TRBV6-5 | . | TGTGCCAGCAGTTCGTTTGGCGGGAGCTCCTACAATGAGCAGTTCTTC | CASSSFGGSSYNEQFF
TRBJ2-1 | . | TRBV30 | . | TGTGCCTGCGACCCTGCGAGCGGCTTTTACAATGAGCAGTTCTTC | CACDPASGFYNEQFF
TRBJ1-5 | . | TRBV2 | few | TGTGCCAGCAGTACAGGGAGAGATCAGCCCCAGCATTTT | CASSTGRDQPQHF
TRBJ1-1 | TRBD1 | TRBV7-3 | . | TGTGCCAGCAGCAGACAGGGTGGAAACACTGAAGCTTTCTTT | CASSRQGGNTEAFF
TRBJ2-1 | . | TRBV6-4 | . | TGTGCCAGCAGAGTACTTCCGGGAACCAATGAGCAGTTCTTC | CASRVLPGTNEQFF
TRBJ2-7 | TRBD1 | TRBV19 | . | TGTGCCAGTAGTGCAGGGGGCCGAAACGAGCAGTACTTC | CASSAGGRNEQYF
TRBJ1-4 | TRBD1 | TRBV7-9 | . | TGTGCCAGCAGCTTGGGGGGACAGCTAAATGAAAAACTGTTTTTT | CASSLGGQLNEKLFF
TRBJ1-1 | . | TRBV28 | . | TGTGCCAGCACCACGGACGCGGGGACTGAAGCTTTCTTT | CASTTDAGTEAFF
TRBJ2-3 | TRBD2 | TRBV4-1 | . | TGCGCCAGCAGCAAAAGACCAGCGGGGGTAAGCACAGATACGCAGTATTTT | CASSKRPAGVSTDTQYF
TRBJ2-2 | TRBD1 | TRBV28 | . | TGTGCCAGCAGTTCCCCCGGGACAGTGAACACCGGGGAGCTGTTTTTT | CASSSPGTVNTGELFF
TRBJ1-2 | TRBD1 | TRBV19 | few | TGTGCCAGTAGTCCCAGTTTAGGGACAGACTATGGCTACACCTTC | CASSPSLGTDYGYTF
TRBJ2-5 | TRBD1 | TRBV4-1 | . | TGCGCCAGCAGCCAAGCGGCGACAGGGGGCGAGACCCAGTACTTC | CASSQAATGGETQYF
TRBJ2-7 | . | TRBV5-5 | few | TGTGCCAGCAGCTCCTACTACGAGCAGTACTTC | CASSSYYEQYF
TRBJ1-4 | . | TRBV12-5 | . | TGTGTTAGTGGTTTGACCGGGGTCGGTGAAAAACTGTTTTTT | CVSGLTGVGEKLFF
TRBJ1-1 | TRBD1 | TRBV30 | . | TGTGCCTGGAGCCGCGTCTCAGGGGGTACTGAAGCTTTCTTT | CAWSRVSGGTEAFF
TRBJ1-5 | . | TRBV28 | . | TGTGCCAGCAGTCTACAAGGGGATCAGCCCCAGCATTTT | CASSLQGDQPQHF
TRBJ2-3 | TRBD2 | TRBV4-2 | . | TGTGCCAGCAGCCAAGCGGTCGGAATAGCGGGGGAAGATACGCAGTATTTT | CASSQAVGIAGEDTQYF
TRBJ2-1 | TRBD2 | TRBV6-6 | few | TGTGCCAGCAGCCCCCGCCGAGCGGGGGGTTACAATGAGCAGTTCTTC | CASSPRRAGGYNEQFF
TRBJ1-5 | TRBD1 | TRBV28 | . | TGTGCCAGCAGTGGGTCCGGGACAGGGGCACCACCCCAGCATTTT | CASSGSGTGAPPQHF
TRBJ1-2 | . | TRBV30 | . | TGTGCCTGGGGGCAGGGCTATGGCTACACCTTC | CAWGQGYGYTF
TRBJ2-1 | TRBD2 | TRBV30 | . | TGTGCCTGGAGTCTAGCGGCATACAATGAGCAGTTCTTC | CAWSLAAYNEQFF
TRBJ2-3 | TRBD1 | TRBV6-1 | . | TGTGCCAGCAGTGAACCGGGACAGAGCACAGATACGCAGTATTTT | CASSEPGQSTDTQYF
TRBJ2-1 | . | TRBV28 | . | TGTGCCAGCAGTCCCCGGCGGGAAGGGCCGGTTGGTGAGCAGTTCTTC | CASSPRREGPVGEQFF
TRBJ2-7 | TRBD1 | TRBV27 | few | TGTGCCAGCAGCCGGGACAGGGGGAGGTACGAGCAGTACTTC | CASSRDRGRYEQYF